What follows describes a single TCR beta chain. The record originates from a study of T cells after posttransplantation cyclophosphamide. Germline CDR1 and CDR2: SGHRS and YFSETQ. This CDR3 is 14 amino acids long. Germline trimming cut 3 bases from V and 3 bases from J; bases unmatched to any gene: 6. TCRdb's copy holds only in-frame clones and misses some; the assay was immunoSEQ multiplex PCR. The sample includes approximately 29,000 clones, 86% of them seen just once. What was sequenced was PBMCs. V gene TRBV5-1 combines with J gene TRBJ2-7; 7 bases agree with TRBD1. The receptor was derived from a man aged 50-60 years. For the CDR3, the DNA is TGCGCCAGCAGCTCGGGGACAGACTTCTACGAGCAGTACTTC. Translated, it gives CASSSGTDFYEQYF.